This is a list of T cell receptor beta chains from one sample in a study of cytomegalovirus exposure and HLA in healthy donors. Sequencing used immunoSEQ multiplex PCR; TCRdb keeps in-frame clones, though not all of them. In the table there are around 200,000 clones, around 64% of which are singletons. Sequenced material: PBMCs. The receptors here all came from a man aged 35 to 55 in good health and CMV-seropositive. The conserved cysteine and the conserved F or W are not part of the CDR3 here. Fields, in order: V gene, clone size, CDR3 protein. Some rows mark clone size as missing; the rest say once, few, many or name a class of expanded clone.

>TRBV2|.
ASSEKGSGGNYGYT
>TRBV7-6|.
ASSLAREVSEQY
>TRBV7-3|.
ASSQMASGGADTQY
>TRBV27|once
ASSAGTGVYEQY
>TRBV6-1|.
ASSFSGGGAYEQY
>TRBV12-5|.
ASVKGDINYGYT
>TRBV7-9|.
SSSSTGPGAF
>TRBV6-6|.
ASSKIGPNEKLF
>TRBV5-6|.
ASSPGGRTLH
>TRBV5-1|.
ASSLTQGGYGYT
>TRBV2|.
ASIPSLTESYYGYT
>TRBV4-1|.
ASSQERPSGGIEQY
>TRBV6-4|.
ASSEQGGSSYLY
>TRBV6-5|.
ASSYGLTGNEAF
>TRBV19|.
ASAGTVNQPQH
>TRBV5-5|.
ASSLGAGGYYT
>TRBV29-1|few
SVYGAWGNTEAF